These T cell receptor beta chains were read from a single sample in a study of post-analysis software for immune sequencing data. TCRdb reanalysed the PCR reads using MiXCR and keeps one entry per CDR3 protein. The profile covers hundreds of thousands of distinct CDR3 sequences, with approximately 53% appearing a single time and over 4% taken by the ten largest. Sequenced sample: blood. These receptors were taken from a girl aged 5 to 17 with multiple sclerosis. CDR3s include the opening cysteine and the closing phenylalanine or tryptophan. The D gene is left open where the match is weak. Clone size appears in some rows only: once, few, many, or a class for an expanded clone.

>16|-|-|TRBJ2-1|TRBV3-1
TGTGCCAGCAGCCAATTTGGGACGGGGGACTCCTACGAGCAGTTCTTC
CASSQFGTGDSYEQFF
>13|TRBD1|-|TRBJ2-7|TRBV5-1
TGCGCCAGCAGCGTTGGGACAGCAACCGAGCAGTACTTC
CASSVGTATEQYF
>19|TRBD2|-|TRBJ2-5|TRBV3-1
TGTGCCAGCAGCCAACCAGGAGACGGGACTAGCGGGATCTGGGAGACCCAGTACTTC
CASSQPGDGTSGIWETQYF
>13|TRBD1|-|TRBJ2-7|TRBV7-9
TGTGCCAGCAGCTTAAGACAGGGGGGGGAGCAGTACTTC
CASSLRQGGEQYF
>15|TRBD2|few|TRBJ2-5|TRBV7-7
TGTGCTAGCAGCTTGGGACTAGCGGTTGGTGAGACCCAGTACTTC
CASSLGLAVGETQYF
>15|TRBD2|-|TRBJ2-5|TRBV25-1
TGTGCCAGCAGTGAATCGGGACTAGGGCGAGAGACCCAGTACTTC
CASSESGLGRETQYF
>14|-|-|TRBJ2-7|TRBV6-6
TGTGCCAGCAGGATCCGACAGGAGCGCTACGAGCAGTACTTC
CASRIRQERYEQYF
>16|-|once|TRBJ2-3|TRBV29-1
TGCAGCGTAGAAGGGTGGTTGCTTTCCGGGGCAGATACGCAGTATTTT
CSVEGWLLSGADTQYF
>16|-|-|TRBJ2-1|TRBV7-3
TGTGCCAGCAGCTTAACGACGGGCCCTAAGGGGAATGAGCAGTTCTTC
CASSLTTGPKGNEQFF
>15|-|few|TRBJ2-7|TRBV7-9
TGTGCCAGCAGCTTAGCGGGCGGGAAGGCCTACGAGCAGTACTTC
CASSLAGGKAYEQYF
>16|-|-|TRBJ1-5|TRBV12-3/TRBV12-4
TGTGCCAGCACTCCTTCTGGGATTCTAGGCAATCAGCCCCAGCATTTT
CASTPSGILGNQPQHF
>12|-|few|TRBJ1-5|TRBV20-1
TGCAGTGCTAGAGTTTACGGTCAGCCCCAGCATTTT
CSARVYGQPQHF
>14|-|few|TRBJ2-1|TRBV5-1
TGCGCCAGCCACTTTTGGGACCACCACAATGAGCAGTTCTTC
CASHFWDHHNEQFF
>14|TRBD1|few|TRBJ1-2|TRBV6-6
TGTGCCAGCAGTTACGTCGACAGGGGCCATGGCTACACCTTC
CASSYVDRGHGYTF
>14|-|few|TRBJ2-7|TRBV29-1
TGCAGCGCCCTGGAAATCGGTGGGGGCTACGAGCAGTACTTC
CSALEIGGGYEQYF
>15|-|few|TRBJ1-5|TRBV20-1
TGCAGTGCTAGAGAGATACAGGGTAGCAATCAGCCCCAGCATTTT
CSAREIQGSNQPQHF
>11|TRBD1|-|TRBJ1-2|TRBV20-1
TGCAGTGCTAACAGGGGTTATGGCTACACCTTC
CSANRGYGYTF
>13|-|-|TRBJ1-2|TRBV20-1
TGCAGTGCTAGAGGGGGACACCGCCCTGGCTACACCTTC
CSARGGHRPGYTF
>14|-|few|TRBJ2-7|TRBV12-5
TGTGCTAGTGGTTTTAGTGGGGGCGGCTACGAGCAGTACTTC
CASGFSGGGYEQYF
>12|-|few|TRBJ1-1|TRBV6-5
TGTGCCAGCAGTTACGATGGGGCTGAAGCTTTCTTT
CASSYDGAEAFF
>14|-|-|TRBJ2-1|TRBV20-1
TGCAGTGCTATGGGGGCCGTCTCCTACAATGAGCAGTTCTTC
CSAMGAVSYNEQFF